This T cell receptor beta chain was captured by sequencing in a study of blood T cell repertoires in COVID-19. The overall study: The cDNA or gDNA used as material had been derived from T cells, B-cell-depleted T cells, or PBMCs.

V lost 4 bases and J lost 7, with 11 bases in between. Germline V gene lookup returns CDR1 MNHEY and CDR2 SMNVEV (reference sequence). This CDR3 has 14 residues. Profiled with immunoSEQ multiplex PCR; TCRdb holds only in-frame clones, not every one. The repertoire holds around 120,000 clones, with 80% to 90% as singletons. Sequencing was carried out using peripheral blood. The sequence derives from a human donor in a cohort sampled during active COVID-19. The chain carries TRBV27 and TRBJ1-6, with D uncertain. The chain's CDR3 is CASSSTISNSPLHF. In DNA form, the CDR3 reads TGTGCCAGCAGTTCCACTATCTCCAATTCACCCCTCCACTTT.